This entry lists 3 T cell receptor beta chains sequenced from one sample in a study of cytomegalovirus exposure and HLA in healthy donors. PCR was performed using 60 Vbeta and 13 Jbeta primers. TCRdb keeps only in-frame clones here, not all; method: immunoSEQ multiplex PCR. This table holds around 97,000 clones, around 80% found once. Sequencing input: PBMCs. The receptors stem from a man aged 35 to 55 in good health and CMV-seropositive.

The chain recombines TRBV10-3 with TRBJ2-1; a weak D match, TRBD1 (7 bases). Per the germline V gene, CDR1 is ENHRY and CDR2 is SYGVKD. Trimming shortened V by 6 bases and J by 5 bases, and 14 bases separated the two germline ends. The CDR3 runs to 14 residues. CDR3 sequence reads: CAIRRQGGDNEQFF. The CDR3 DNA reads TGTGCCATCAGGAGACAGGGCGGGGACAATGAGCAGTTCTTC.

This clone was seen just once. This rearrangement joins TRBV14 to TRBJ2-1, with 9 nucleotides matching TRBD2. V lost 5 bases to trimming and J lost 6 bases; unmatched junction nucleotides: 5. The CDR3 has 14 residues. The V gene's germline CDR1 is SGHDN and CDR2 FVKESK. CDR3 DNA: TGTGCCAGCAGCGCAGCGGGAGGTACCAATGAGCAGTTCTTC. Its translation: CASSAAGGTNEQFF.

The chain carries TRBV10-3 and TRBJ2-2; TRBD1 agrees at 7 bases. CDR1 ENHRY and CDR2 SYGVKD come from the germline V gene. The CDR3 length is 14 residues. J was trimmed by 2 bases and V by 5 bases; bases with no gene match: 2. CDR3 residues: CAISRDSNTGELFF. CDR3 nucleotides: TGTGCCATCAGTCGGGACAGTAACACCGGGGAGCTGTTTTTT.